The 5 T cell receptor beta chains in this list originate from one sample, sequenced in a study of blood T cell repertoires in COVID-19. Using immunoSEQ multiplex PCR, the repertoire was profiled, and TCRdb retains in-frame clones only, with some absent. The sample yields roughly 280,000 clones, around 89% seen once. Specimen: PBMCs or T cells enriched from blood (not recorded which). Receptor source: a young woman with acute COVID-19.

This clone was counted once. The chain carries TRBV18 and TRBJ2-5; TRBD2 matches at 15 bases. V was pared by 0 bases and J by 4 bases, with 3 bases of the junction left unmatched. The CDR3 covers 17 residues. Germline loops: CDR1 KGHSH, CDR2 LQKENI. The CDR3 is CASSPPGLAGGGETQYF. The CDR3, as DNA: TGTGCCAGCTCACCACCGGGACTAGCGGGAGGTGGAGAGACCCAGTACTTC.

The CDR3 protein is CASSSPARGDTQYF. CDR3 DNA sequence: TGTGCCAGCAGCTCCCCCGCCCGGGGTGATACGCAGTATTTT. This chain joins TRBV7-2 and TRBJ2-3, with D possibly TRBD2 on 5 matching bases. V was shortened by 4 bases and J by 6 bases, with 14 bases between the two germline ends. The germline V gene has CDR1 SGHTA and CDR2 FQGNSA. The CDR3 covers 14 residues.

The V and J genes are TRBV7-2 and TRBJ2-3, with a possible D match to TRBD1 (6 bases). CDR3 size: 14 residues. The V gene lost 6 bases and the J gene lost 5 bases, with 15 bases spanning the gap. Germline CDR1 is SGHTA and CDR2 is FQGNSA. The CDR3 loop reads CASRNRVERDTQYF. The DNA of the CDR3 is TGTGCCAGCAGAAACAGGGTTGAAAGAGATACGCAGTATTTT.

This chain joins TRBV5-1 and TRBJ2-2; possibly TRBD1 for D (5 bases). V was pared by 4 bases and J by 3 bases, with 10 bases between. There are 14 residues in the CDR3. CDR1 is SGHRS and CDR2 is YFSETQ in the germline V gene. The CDR3 DNA reads as TGCGCCAGCAGCGGAGACAGTCACACCGGGGAGCTGTTTTTT. This translates into CASSGDSHTGELFF. The whole variable domain, remainder taken from reference TRBV5-1 and TRBJ2-2, is KAGVTQTPRYLIKTRGQQVTLSCSPISGHRSVSWYQQTPGQGLQFLFEYFSETQRNKGNFPGRFSGRQFSNSRSEMNVSTLELGDSALYLCASSGDSHTGELFFGEGSRLTVL.

In DNA form, the CDR3 reads TGTGCCAGCAGCCCCACGTACGGGACAACAGATACGCAGTATTTT. Translated: CASSPTYGTTDTQYF. The V gene is TRBV3-1 (or the pseudogene TRBV3-2), the J gene TRBJ2-3; D may be TRBD1 (6 bases). The CDR3 is 15 residues long. Germline CDR1 is LGHDT and CDR2 is YNNKEL (reference sequence). The V end was cut by 4 bases, the J end by 3 bases, with 14 bases between.